Presented here are 17 T cell receptor beta chains from one specimen sequenced in a study of OX40 agonist ivuxolimab in advanced cancers. Produced via immunoSEQ multiplex PCR; TCRdb's table is partial and in-frame only. The top ten hold approximately 20% of the sample, which has about 50,000 clones, approximately 93% seen once. The sample was CD4+ or CD8+ T cells sorted from blood, taken in a trial of the OX40 agonist ivuxolimab. These receptors all stem from an adult with an advanced solid tumor such as melanoma, head and neck, liver or kidney cancer.

CDR3 nucleotide sequence: TGTGCCAGCAGTCCCTCTAACTACAATGAGCAGTTCTTC. It yields the protein CASSPSNYNEQFF. The rearrangement links TRBV28 to TRBJ2-1; D remains ambiguous. This CDR3 is 13 amino acids long. Germline V gene sequence: CDR1 MDHEN, CDR2 SYDVKM. V lost 5 bases and J 3 bases, leaving 8 bases between the germline ends.

J is TRBJ2-2 and V is TRBV11-1, with D possibly being TRBD1 (5 bases). This CDR3 is 15 amino acids long. Trimming removed 5 bases from V and 4 bases from J, with 14 bases in between. Germline V lookup: CDR1 SGHAT, CDR2 FQDESV (reference sequence). In nucleotides, the CDR3 is TGTGCCAGCAGCGTACTCTCAGGGTCCACCGGGGAGCTGTTTTTT. Amino acids: CASSVLSGSTGELFF.

This rearrangement joins TRBV13 to TRBJ1-1, with a tentative D call TRBD1 (6 bases). CDR3 length: 14 amino acids. Trimming removed 5 bases at V and 5 bases at J, with 15 bases between. Germline CDR1 reads PRHDT; CDR2 reads FYEKMQ (reference sequence). The CDR3 nucleotides read TGTGCCAGCAGCCGAGGGGGGGCGCAGACTGAAGCTTTCTTT. This sequence encodes CASSRGGAQTEAFF.

The gene calls are TRBV2 and TRBJ1-2; 11 bases map to TRBD1. Germline-derived CDR1 and CDR2 are SNHLY and FYNNEI. V lost 5 bases, J lost 7 bases, and 9 bases stayed unmatched. The CDR3 has 15 residues. The CDR3 coding sequence is TGTGCCAGCAGTCTGGGACAGGGGGTTCCCACTGGCTACACCTTC. Translating it yields CASSLGQGVPTGYTF.

The chain joins TRBV27 to TRBJ2-7, with 7 bases fitting TRBD1. The CDR3 is 17 residues long. CDR1 and CDR2 (germline): MNHEY, SMNVEV (reference sequence). V was pared by 6 bases and J by 4 bases, with 18 bases of the junction left unmatched. This chain's CDR3 is CASSFQGGLGLGYEQYF. The CDR3 nucleotides read TGTGCCAGCAGCTTCCAAGGGGGCCTGGGGCTAGGGTACGAGCAGTACTTC.

The chain employs TRBV5-1 and TRBJ2-1; D is ambiguous. V was trimmed by 4 bases and J by 7 bases, leaving 12 bases between them. Germline assignment: CDR1 SGHRS and CDR2 YFSETQ. This CDR3 spans 13 amino acids. The CDR3 protein is CASSLPSKNEQFF. As DNA, the CDR3 is TGCGCCAGCAGCCTACCCAGTAAGAATGAGCAGTTCTTC.

The chain links TRBV19 to TRBJ2-2; the D gene is possibly TRBD2 (5 bases). In germline, CDR1 is LNHDA, CDR2 SQIVND (reference sequence). The CDR3 has 13 amino acids. Trimming left V 8 bases short and J 6 bases short, with 13 bases between. CDR3 DNA: TGTGCCAGTCGCCGAGGGTTATCCGGGGAGCTGTTTTTT. Its protein product is CASRRGLSGELFF. The full variable domain, with the rest looked up from reference TRBV19 and TRBJ2-2, is DGGITQSPKYLFRKEGQNVTLSCEQNLNHDAMYWYRQDPGQGLRLIYYSQIVNDFQKGDIAEGYSVSREKKESFPLTVTSAQKNPTAFYLCASRRGLSGELFFGEGSRLTVL.

This clone was counted between two and nine times. V is TRBV27 and J is TRBJ2-7, with D perhaps matching TRBD2 (6 bases). Germline CDR1 reads MNHEY; CDR2 reads SMNVEV (reference sequence). Trimming left V 5 bases short and J 4 bases short, with 21 bases between. The length of the CDR3 is 16 residues. CDR3 in amino acids: CASSLRDGGITYEQYF. Written as DNA, the CDR3 is TGTGCCAGCAGTCTCCGGGACGGCGGGATCACGTACGAGCAGTACTTC.

This chain uses TRBV7-3 with TRBJ2-7; no clear D. Germline V gene sequence: CDR1 SGHTA, CDR2 FQGTGA. Trimming left V 5 bases short and J 3 bases short, with 8 bases between. This CDR3 comprises 12 residues. Written as DNA, the CDR3 is TGTGCCAGCAGCCCCGCGGTCTACGAGCAGTACTTC. This sequence encodes CASSPAVYEQYF.

The V call is TRBV20-1, the J call TRBJ2-3, with D uncertain. CDR3 size: 10 residues. The germline V gene encodes CDR1 DFQATT and CDR2 SNEGSKA (reference sequence). The germline V and J ends were trimmed by 8 bases and 5 bases, with 8 bases remaining between them. CDR3: CSSLLDTQYF. CDR3 coding DNA: TGCAGTAGCCTCCTAGATACGCAGTATTTT.

This clone was detected once. V gene TRBV27 combines with J gene TRBJ2-7; D ambiguous. The CDR3 length is 16 residues. V was shortened by 5 bases and J by 0 bases, with 17 bases between the two germline ends. From germline, CDR1 is MNHEY and CDR2 SMNVEV (reference sequence). The CDR3 DNA reads TGTGCCAGCAGTCTAAGGACGGGCTTTAGCTCCTACGAGCAGTACTTC. Translation gives CASSLRTGFSSYEQYF.

V gene TRBV9 combines with J gene TRBJ2-1; the match to TRBD2 covers 10 bases. Trimming removed 5 bases from V and 4 bases from J; junction bases left unmatched: 6. This CDR3 is built from 15 residues. CDR1 and CDR2 from the germline V gene are SGDLS and YYNGEE. The CDR3 DNA is TGTGCCAGCAGGGAAGCGGGAGGGGGATACAATGAGCAGTTCTTC. Translating it yields CASREAGGGYNEQFF.

The V and J genes are TRBV7-8 and TRBJ2-7, with 7 positions matching TRBD1. Looked up from germline, CDR1 is SGHVS and CDR2 is FQNEAQ. This CDR3 has 14 amino acids. V shed 5 bases and J 4 bases; nucleotides not matched to a gene: 8. This CDR3 reads CASSQSDREYEQYF. DNA of the CDR3: TGTGCCAGCAGCCAATCCGACAGGGAGTACGAGCAGTACTTC.

The chain employs TRBV27 and TRBJ2-1, with D maybe TRBD1 (5 bases). CDR1 is MNHEY and CDR2 is SMNVEV in the germline V gene (reference sequence). The V gene lost 3 bases and the J gene lost 4 bases, with 10 bases spanning the gap. The CDR3 contains 14 residues. The CDR3 region is CASSFQGSYNEQFF. The CDR3 region has the DNA TGTGCCAGCAGTTTCCAGGGCTCATACAATGAGCAGTTCTTC.

The chain combines TRBV7-9 with TRBJ1-1; no reliable D call. The CDR3 is made up of 16 amino acids. Germline V gene sequence: CDR1 SEHNR, CDR2 FQNEAQ (reference sequence). V was shortened by 1 base and J by 6 bases, with 18 bases between the two germline ends. The CDR3 region has the DNA TGTGCCAGCAGCTTAGACCTGTCCGGACTCGTCGCTGAAGCTTTCTTT. Amino acid sequence: CASSLDLSGLVAEAFF.

The chain is built from TRBV28 and TRBJ1-2; tentatively, D is TRBD1 (6 bases). The ends were cut back, 3 bases at V and 7 bases at J, with 18 bases in the middle. Germline assignment: CDR1 MDHEN and CDR2 SYDVKM. This CDR3 contains 15 residues. This CDR3 reads CASSFEPQGGGGYTF. The DNA for the CDR3 is TGTGCCAGCAGTTTCGAACCACAGGGAGGTGGTGGCTACACCTTC.

V gene TRBV28 combines with J gene TRBJ2-7; D gene unclear. In germline, CDR1 is MDHEN, CDR2 SYDVKM. This CDR3 region has 13 residues. Trimming shortened V by 9 bases and J by 0 bases, and 12 bases separated the two germline ends. As DNA, the CDR3 is TGTGCCAGGAATGACACCCCCTCCTACGAGCAGTACTTC. Translating gives CARNDTPSYEQYF.